This T cell receptor beta chain was retrieved from a study of T cell clonotyping in hematopoietic cell transplantation (dated by TCRdb to the early 2020s). General notes on the study: In the study, approximately 140 blood samples were gathered from approximately 33 consecutive transplant recipients and their related donors. Recruitment of patients was conducted between 2015 and January 2017, and follow-up was continued until late 2020 or death.

Study-wide findings and limitations: Broader posttransplant TCR repertoire diversity was predicted by donor and pretransplant recipient Inverse Simpson Index values. The sample size was limited, and because cells were not sorted, the contributions of CD4 and CD8 repertoires could not be separated. A decrease in recipient TCR diversity was observed after transplant, and a progressive increase in pathologically expanded clonotypes was seen from day 30 to day 180. Just a small fraction of recipient repertoires overlapped with donor repertoires, and more than 95% appeared de novo at the given depth.

With the immunoSEQ assay, which is a bias-controlled multiplex PCR relying on V- and J-specific primers, TCR beta CDR3 regions were amplified from genomic DNA. In a second PCR step, a proprietary barcode and Illumina adapter sequences were attached to the CDR3 amplicons. CDR3 libraries were sequenced on an Illumina MiSeq instrument. In the paper's pipeline: Export and quality control were done with immunoSEQ Analyzer 3.0, while downstream analyses used R Bioconductor and Immunarch. Only productive rearrangements within the normalized downsampled data set were used in the calculation of repertoire metrics. In the normalized cohort, clonotypes with more than 5 templates were defined as pathologically expanded. The Inverse Simpson Index served as the measure of repertoire diversity. CMV-specificity analyses were carried out on the non-normalized data set to capture all clonotypes. The immuneACCESS repertoire file appears here via TCRdb, limited to in-frame rearrangements. These files lack a portion of the clones; in checked studies, under half of the deficit traces to unresolved V genes, and the cause of the others is not known. V, J and clone size are taken as reported in that table, and D and trimming were inferred from the DNA itself. This sample has under 15,000 clones in its table, and roughly 92% of those were observed once. Jointly, the top ten make up 7.8% of the sample.

The germline ends are 8 bases apart after V is trimmed by 2 bases and J by 4 bases. From the cysteine up to the phenylalanine, the CDR3 has a length of 12 residues. Only the CDR3 DNA is retained, 36 bases long and in frame from the first base. CDR1 and CDR2 (SQVTM, ANQGSEA) derive from the germline V gene. This clone was observed once. What this receptor recognizes is not known. Base qualities were left out, and no much larger clone turns up one base away. What the time point label conveys for this sample: 100 days after allo-HCT. Blood from recipients was drawn about 28 days before transplant and again at days 30, 100 and 180 after transplant. Using Nuclei Lysis Solution, genomic DNA was extracted from unfractionated peripheral blood mononuclear cells that were either fresh or cryopreserved.

This receptor was taken from a female patient between 50 and 60 years old who had an allogeneic stem cell transplant from an unrelated donor, so the T cells may come from the graft donor. Some clones in this sample may be carry-over from other donors' samples. This material consisted of PBMCs, taken 100 days after allogeneic stem cell transplant. The rearrangement joined TRBV29-1 to TRBJ1-2; no D gene can be assigned with confidence. CDR3 reads: CSVESSPYGYTF. The DNA is TGCAGCGTTGAAAGCAGCCCCTATGGCTACACCTTC.